The text below deals with one TCR beta chain. Its antigen is unidentified. This sample was included in a study of vaccination and CD4 T cells after COVID-19. Researchers used the Oncomine TCR Beta short-read assay to sequence DNA from cultured CD4+ T cells. TCRdb passed the PCR reads through MiXCR, listing each CDR3 protein once. The sample shows around 25,000 distinct CDR3 sequences, 30% of them seen only once. Time point indicated: late sampling 161 to 241 days after vaccination in three convalescent patients. Treatment: roughly ten-day PBMC culture with coronavirus spike peptide pools or control peptides (ViraFEST assay). All positive PCR tests were dated between March and December 2020, predating US Alpha, Beta and Delta variants. This receptor was identified in a human donor who had recovered from COVID-19. The sample in question was CD4+ T cells from blood, cultured in vitro, obtained about 7 months after SARS-CoV-2 vaccination.

The CDR3 loop is CASSPGGLGSQQYF. CDR3 in DNA: TGTGCCAGCAGCCCTGGGGGACTCGGAAGCCAGCAGTACTTC. The chain has TRBV11-3 and TRBJ2-7; tentative D call: TRBD2 (6 bases). Germline loops: CDR1 SGHNT, CDR2 YENEEA. The CDR3 consists of 14 residues. Deletions cut 5 bases from V and 8 bases from J, with 19 bases between.